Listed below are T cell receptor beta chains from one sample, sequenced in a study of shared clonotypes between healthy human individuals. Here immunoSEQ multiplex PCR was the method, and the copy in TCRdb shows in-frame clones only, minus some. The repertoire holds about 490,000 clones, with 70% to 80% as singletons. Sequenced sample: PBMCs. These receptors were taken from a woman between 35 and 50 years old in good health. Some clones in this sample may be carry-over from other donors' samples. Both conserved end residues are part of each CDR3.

cdr3_aa: CASSAYRAVYSGNTIYF; v_call: TRBV6-1; j_call: TRBJ1-3
cdr3_aa: CAWSVGTSEKLFF; v_call: TRBV30; j_call: TRBJ1-4
cdr3_aa: CASSLEGTLPDTQYF; v_call: TRBV5-1; j_call: TRBJ2-3
cdr3_aa: CASSLDRGPTWAQYF; v_call: TRBV5-4; j_call: TRBJ2-5
cdr3_aa: CASRQTGGPGVPKNTEAFF; v_call: TRBV21-1; j_call: TRBJ1-1
cdr3_aa: CATSSTAGGPSLEQFF; v_call: TRBV15; j_call: TRBJ2-1
cdr3_aa: CASHRDSNQPQHF; v_call: TRBV2; j_call: TRBJ1-5
cdr3_aa: CASSREINQPQHF; v_call: TRBV6-1; j_call: TRBJ1-5
cdr3_aa: CASSWGRGSEGLNTGELFF; v_call: TRBV12-1; j_call: TRBJ2-2
cdr3_aa: CASSSQGEVTEAFF; v_call: TRBV5-1; j_call: TRBJ1-1
cdr3_aa: CASNYEAKTSQFF; v_call: TRBV7-9; j_call: TRBJ2-1
cdr3_aa: CASSDRAEEKLFF; v_call: TRBV6-5; j_call: TRBJ1-4
cdr3_aa: CASSQGGFSGNTIYF; v_call: TRBV14; j_call: TRBJ1-3
cdr3_aa: CASSSYSTGELFF; v_call: TRBV13; j_call: TRBJ2-2
cdr3_aa: CASSINMRGGGYTF; v_call: TRBV19; j_call: TRBJ1-2
cdr3_aa: CASSSEGQSGEKLFF; v_call: TRBV7-9; j_call: TRBJ1-4
cdr3_aa: CASSVSGAYEQYF; v_call: TRBV7-6; j_call: TRBJ2-7
cdr3_aa: CASRPLDRGPEAFF; v_call: TRBV19; j_call: TRBJ1-1
cdr3_aa: CASSQEYVGTDTQYF; v_call: TRBV4-3; j_call: TRBJ2-3
cdr3_aa: CASSPRRTSGSYGTGELFF; v_call: TRBV18; j_call: TRBJ2-2
cdr3_aa: CASSPQGTYSGNTIYF; v_call: TRBV7-6; j_call: TRBJ1-3
cdr3_aa: CASSLGPGQGAEEQYF; v_call: TRBV18; j_call: TRBJ2-7
cdr3_aa: CASSPGQVTYEQYF; v_call: TRBV19; j_call: TRBJ2-7
cdr3_aa: CASTPVGGETYEQYF; v_call: TRBV28; j_call: TRBJ2-7
cdr3_aa: CAWSVHEKLFF; v_call: TRBV30; j_call: TRBJ1-4
cdr3_aa: CASSFLSFGNEQFF; v_call: TRBV7-9; j_call: TRBJ2-1
cdr3_aa: CAWTVGGGAPGELFF; v_call: TRBV30; j_call: TRBJ2-2
cdr3_aa: CATVAGPFNYGYTF; v_call: TRBV6-6; j_call: TRBJ1-2
cdr3_aa: CASSSGLAGSTDTQYF; v_call: TRBV28; j_call: TRBJ2-3
cdr3_aa: CASTNRNRQGAGQPQHF; v_call: TRBV19; j_call: TRBJ1-5
cdr3_aa: CASSLGDEQFF; v_call: TRBV7-9; j_call: TRBJ2-1
cdr3_aa: CSAREYEQFF; v_call: TRBV29-1; j_call: TRBJ2-1
cdr3_aa: CASSYGTGAVNTEAFF; v_call: TRBV5-4; j_call: TRBJ1-1
cdr3_aa: CASSPRPDSYNEQFF; v_call: TRBV9; j_call: TRBJ2-1
cdr3_aa: CASSRWTSGQETQYF; v_call: TRBV10-2; j_call: TRBJ2-5
cdr3_aa: CASSYPGTSYEQYF; v_call: TRBV28; j_call: TRBJ2-7
cdr3_aa: CASSSTGASYEQYF; v_call: TRBV19; j_call: TRBJ2-7
cdr3_aa: CASSRRGAPSVGGEQYF; v_call: TRBV5-8; j_call: TRBJ2-7
cdr3_aa: CASSIDRGAYEQYF; v_call: TRBV19; j_call: TRBJ2-7
cdr3_aa: CASGVIFTDTQYF; v_call: TRBV28; j_call: TRBJ2-3
cdr3_aa: CAWSVRAVEAFF; v_call: TRBV30; j_call: TRBJ1-1
cdr3_aa: CASSSTEGAGEAFF; v_call: TRBV7-9; j_call: TRBJ1-1
cdr3_aa: CSVVRTSGTDTQYF; v_call: TRBV29-1; j_call: TRBJ2-3
cdr3_aa: CASSLSGSGPYNEQFF; v_call: TRBV7-3; j_call: TRBJ2-1
cdr3_aa: CASSWQGRFSNQPQHF; v_call: TRBV19; j_call: TRBJ1-5
cdr3_aa: CASSRSGASSYNEQFF; v_call: TRBV18; j_call: TRBJ2-1
cdr3_aa: CASSLQGGPETQYF; v_call: TRBV7-9; j_call: TRBJ2-5
cdr3_aa: CASSDRQDTEAFF; v_call: TRBV7-9; j_call: TRBJ1-1
cdr3_aa: CASSIPGTSGLAEQYF; v_call: TRBV28; j_call: TRBJ2-7
cdr3_aa: CASSSDLYFRTGSYNEQFF; v_call: TRBV5-6; j_call: TRBJ2-1
cdr3_aa: CASSPHREGTEAFF; v_call: TRBV27; j_call: TRBJ1-1
cdr3_aa: CASTPGSGGGDTQYF; v_call: TRBV5-1; j_call: TRBJ2-3
cdr3_aa: CASSQARLAGSYEQYF; v_call: TRBV16; j_call: TRBJ2-7